Below are 3 T cell receptor beta chains sequenced from a single sample in a study of blood T cell repertoires in COVID-19. Generated by immunoSEQ multiplex PCR, the TCRdb table keeps only in-frame clones and is missing some. The repertoire holds around 470,000 clones, with less than 95% as singletons. The sequenced sample consisted of PBMCs or T cells enriched from blood (not recorded which). The receptors were sampled from a man younger than 35 who had recovered from COVID-19.

The chain has TRBV11-2 and TRBJ1-3, with a weak D call TRBD1 (6 bases). There are 17 residues in the CDR3. Per the germline V gene, CDR1 is SGHAT and CDR2 is FQNNGV. The V gene lost 2 bases and the J gene lost 0 bases, with 14 bases spanning the gap. The CDR3 nucleotides are TGTGCCAGCAGCTTAATGGAGGGGGGGTTCTCTGGAAACACCATATATTTT. This gives the protein CASSLMEGGFSGNTIYF.

The chain joins TRBV18 to TRBJ1-2; a possible D gene is TRBD1 (5 bases). The CDR3 sequence is 16 residues long. The V end was cut by 3 bases, the J end by 1 base, with 15 bases between. CDR1 KGHSH and CDR2 LQKENI come from the germline V gene. The CDR3 is CASSPIAGLSNYGYTF. The CDR3 nucleotides are TGTGCCAGCTCACCTATCGCAGGGCTGAGTAACTATGGCTACACCTTC.

V is TRBV7-2 and J is TRBJ1-4; D gene unclear. Germline loops: CDR1 SGHTA, CDR2 FQGNSA. The length of the CDR3 is 16 residues. V dropped 3 bases and J dropped 8 bases, with 19 bases sitting between them. In nucleotides, the CDR3 is TGTGCCAGCAGCTTCAATGTGGAGACGGGGTTGGAAAAACTGTTTTTT. It specifies CASSFNVETGLEKLFF.